Below, 32 T cell receptor beta chains from the same sample are listed, as sequenced in a study of identical twins. TCRdb re-analysed the 5' RACE reads in MiXCR, keeping a single row per CDR3 protein. The data show approximately 500,000 distinct CDR3 sequences, with nearly 15% seen just once and roughly 0.4% held by the top ten. The sample was also reused in another study, on yellow fever vaccine responses in identical twins.

Sequenced input: CD4+ T cells sorted from blood. The source is a young woman in good health.

The chain employs TRBV29-1 and TRBJ2-1; the match to TRBD2 covers 12 bases. CDR3 length: 14 residues. In germline, CDR1 is SQVTM, CDR2 ANQGSEA. V lost 7 bases and J lost 11; bases outside the gene matches: 12. In DNA form, the CDR3 reads TGCAGCGCCCGACTAGCGGGAGCCAATTTGAAGCAGTTCTTC. As protein: CSARLAGANLKQFF.

This clonotype was recorded a few times. The V gene is TRBV29-1, the J gene TRBJ1-1; TRBD1 is a possible D gene (5 bases). V was clipped by 4 bases and J by 4 bases, with 13 bases between them. The CDR3 is made up of 13 amino acids. From germline, CDR1 is SQVTM and CDR2 ANQGSEA. CDR3 in amino acids: CSVVRQPFTEAFF. CDR3 in DNA: TGCAGCGTTGTCCGACAGCCCTTCACTGAAGCTTTCTTT. Drawing the rest from reference TRBV29-1 and TRBJ1-1, the complete variable domain is SAVISQKPSRDICQRGTSLTIQCQVDSQVTMMFWYRQQPGQSLTLIATANQGSEATYESGFVIDKFPISRPNLTFSTLTVSNMSPEDSSIYLCSVVRQPFTEAFFGQGTRLTVV.

The chain carries TRBV20-1 and TRBJ1-5, with D perhaps matching TRBD1 (6 bases). V was cut by 6 bases and J by 4 bases, with 19 bases left in between. The CDR3 runs 15 residues. The germline CDR1 and CDR2 sequences are DFQATT and SNEGSKA (reference sequence). CDR3 residues: CSAPSGGAGNQPQHF. DNA for the CDR3: TGCAGTGCCCCCTCCGGGGGCGCGGGAAATCAGCCCCAGCATTTT.

The rearrangement links TRBV19 to TRBJ2-1; 9 bases fit TRBD2. From germline, CDR1 is LNHDA and CDR2 SQIVND (reference sequence). J was trimmed by 1 base and V by 6 bases; bases with no gene match: 1. CDR3 length equals 14 residues. In DNA, the CDR3 is TGTGCCAGTAGGCGGGAGGGATCCTACAATGAGCAGTTCTTC. It specifies CASRREGSYNEQFF.

This clonotype was recorded a few times. The rearrangement links TRBV6-1 to TRBJ2-2; 8 bases are a match to TRBD2. The length of the CDR3 is 16 residues. V gave up 6 bases and J gave up 6 bases; unmatched junction bases: 12. CDR1 is MNHNS, CDR2 SASEGT, per germline. CDR3 amino acids: CASRQGAGVKAGELFF. For the CDR3, the DNA is TGTGCCAGCAGACAGGGAGCGGGAGTAAAGGCCGGGGAGCTGTTTTTT.

V usage is TRBV10-3 and J usage is TRBJ2-3; D could derive from TRBD1 or TRBD2 (7 bases each). CDR1 is ENHRY, CDR2 SYGVKD, per germline. Trimming cost V 5 bases and J 0 bases, with 15 bases left between them. The CDR3 sequence is 16 residues long. The CDR3 sequence: CAISMGGTESTDTQYF. The CDR3 bases are TGTGCCATCAGTATGGGAGGGACAGAGAGCACAGATACGCAGTATTTT.

Only a few counts were recorded for this clonotype. The V gene is TRBV7-6, the J gene TRBJ2-3; 13 positions agree with TRBD2. The CDR3 runs 16 residues. Trimming took 0 bases from V and 6 from J; bases not matched to a gene: 3. Germline assignment: CDR1 SGHVS and CDR2 FNYEAQ. DNA for the CDR3: TGTGCCAGCAGCTTAGCGGGACTAGCGGGGAAGGATACGCAGTATTTT. This sequence encodes CASSLAGLAGKDTQYF.

This clonotype turned up a few times. V is TRBV18 and J is TRBJ2-5; D is unclear. The CDR3 length is 14 residues. The germline CDR1 and CDR2 sequences are KGHSH and LQKENI. V shed 2 bases and J shed 5 bases, with 12 bases lying between them. The CDR3 DNA follows: TGTGCCAGCTCACCAGGCAGCCTTGGGGAGACCCAGTACTTC. It encodes CASSPGSLGETQYF.

V usage is TRBV12-3 or TRBV12-4 and J usage is TRBJ2-5, with TRBD2 as a possible D gene (7 bases). CDR3 size: 14 residues. The V end lost 3 bases, the J end lost 4 bases, and 12 bases lay between the germline ends. CDR3 sequence reads: CASSLRGGAETQYF. The CDR3 DNA reads as TGTGCCAGCAGTTTGAGGGGGGGCGCAGAGACCCAGTACTTC.

This clonotype has only a few counts. The CDR3 DNA sequence: TGTGCCAGCAGTTTAGGACGGGGAAACACCATATATTTT. Its translation: CASSLGRGNTIYF. The V call is TRBV28, the J call TRBJ1-3; D call uncertain. Germline CDR1 MDHEN, CDR2 SYDVKM. CDR3 length: 13 amino acids. V lost 2 bases to trimming and J lost 4 bases, with 6 bases between them. The whole variable domain, filled in from reference TRBV28 and TRBJ1-3, reads DVKVTQSSRYLVKRTGEKVFLECVQDMDHENMFWYRQDPGLGLRLIYFSYDVKMKEKGDIPEGYSVSREKKERFSLILESASTNQTSMYLCASSLGRGNTIYFGEGSWLTVV.

This clonotype appeared a few times. The chain joins TRBV7-2 to TRBJ2-5; 7 bases line up with TRBD1. The junction had 1 base not matched to a gene; V was cut back by 3 bases and J by 0 bases. The germline V gene encodes CDR1 SGHTA and CDR2 FQGNSA. The CDR3 sequence is 14 residues long. CDR3 region: CASSLGQHQETQYF. The CDR3 DNA reads as TGTGCCAGCAGCTTGGGACAGCACCAAGAGACCCAGTACTTC.

This clonotype was counted only a few times. This chain uses TRBV3-1 with TRBJ2-3, with D tentatively TRBD2 (6 bases). CDR1 LGHDT and CDR2 YNNKEL come from the germline V gene (reference sequence). The CDR3 runs 16 residues. V was cut by 1 base and J by 0 bases, with 11 bases left in between. This chain's CDR3 is CASSQGRRDSTDTQYF. Written as DNA, the CDR3 is TGTGCCAGCAGCCAAGGGAGGCGGGACAGCACAGATACGCAGTATTTT.

The rearrangement uses TRBV12-3 or TRBV12-4 and TRBJ2-5; 10 bases match TRBD2. V gave up 6 bases and J gave up 2 bases; unmatched junction bases: 15. CDR3 length equals 18 residues. CDR3 DNA: TGTGCCAGCAGCCCGAGACTAGCGGGCGCAATTTATCAAGAGACCCAGTACTTC. It codes for CASSPRLAGAIYQETQYF.

A few counts support this clonotype. The chain uses TRBV28 and TRBJ2-2, with TRBD1 matching over 8 bases. The germline V gene encodes CDR1 MDHEN and CDR2 SYDVKM. The CDR3 covers 17 residues. With 3 bases clipped from V and 1 base from J, the junction kept 7 bases outside the gene matches. CDR3 sequence: CASSFGPGTGNTGELFF. CDR3 coding DNA: TGTGCCAGCAGTTTCGGCCCCGGGACAGGGAACACCGGGGAGCTGTTTTTT.

This clonotype has only a few counts. This rearrangement joins TRBV7-7 to TRBJ2-5; possibly TRBD1 for D (5 bases). Germline V gives CDR1 SSHAT, CDR2 FNYEAQ (reference sequence). V gave up 5 bases and J gave up 5 bases, with 15 bases separating them. The CDR3 runs 14 residues. In nucleotides, the CDR3 is TGTGCCAGCAGCCCTAACCTACCAGGGGAGACCCAGTACTTC. This translates into CASSPNLPGETQYF. The whole variable domain, remainder taken from reference TRBV7-7 and TRBJ2-5, is GAGVSQSPRYKVTKRGQDVTLRCDPISSHATLYWYQQALGQGPEFLTYFNYEAQPDKSGLPSDRFSAERPEGSISTLTIQRTEQRDSAMYRCASSPNLPGETQYFGPGTRLLVL.

The rearrangement links TRBV14 to TRBJ2-7; no clear D gene. This CDR3 is built from 16 residues. CDR1 is SGHDN and CDR2 is FVKESK in the germline V gene. Between the trimmed V and J ends, which lost 2 bases and 2 bases, there was a span of 16 bases. DNA for the CDR3: TGTGCCAGCAGCCAACTGATCCCGGGTCACACCTACGAGCAGTACTTC. It yields the protein CASSQLIPGHTYEQYF.

V is TRBV20-1 and J is TRBJ1-1, with TRBD1 matching 9 bases. J lost 5 bases, V lost 3 bases, and 16 bases had no gene match. The CDR3 spans 17 residues. Per the germline V gene, CDR1 is DFQATT and CDR2 is SNEGSKA (reference sequence). This CDR3 is CSARAGQGRWWETEAFF. The CDR3 DNA reads as TGCAGTGCTAGGGCGGGACAGGGTAGGTGGTGGGAGACTGAAGCTTTCTTT.

This clonotype turned up a few times. The V and J genes are TRBV10-3 and TRBJ2-1; possibly TRBD1 for D (5 bases). The germline gives CDR1 ENHRY, CDR2 SYGVKD. The CDR3 contains 17 residues. Trimming shortened V by 3 bases and J by 2 bases, and 17 bases separated the two germline ends. CDR3: CAISDPATEVAYNEQFF. The DNA for the CDR3 is TGTGCCATCAGTGACCCGGCGACAGAGGTAGCCTACAATGAGCAGTTCTTC.

This clonotype was seen only once. This chain connects TRBV6-5 to TRBJ2-7; D is unresolved. The CDR3 contains 15 residues. V was pared by 0 bases and J by 6 bases, with 15 bases between. The V gene's germline CDR1 is MNHEY and CDR2 SVGAGI. CDR3 bases: TGTGCCAGCAGTTACTCGATTCTTGGGGTGGGCGAGCAGTACGTC. Its protein is CASSYSILGVGEQYV.

V gene TRBV3-1 combines with J gene TRBJ2-1; 12 nucleotides line up with TRBD2. The germline CDR1 and CDR2 sequences are LGHDT and YNNKEL (reference sequence). The CDR3 runs to 16 residues. The V and J ends lost 2 bases and 6 bases, in that order; junction bases with no gene match: 5. This chain's CDR3 is CASSQYLAGGGNEQFF. The DNA for the CDR3 is TGTGCCAGCAGCCAATACCTAGCGGGAGGGGGCAATGAGCAGTTCTTC.

This clonotype was counted only a few times. The chain recombines TRBV29-1 with TRBJ2-5; D might be TRBD1 or TRBD2, each matching 5 bases. Germline-derived CDR1 and CDR2 are SQVTM and ANQGSEA. V lost 6 bases and J lost 3, with 11 bases in between. The CDR3 totals 12 residues. The CDR3 region has the DNA TGCAGCGTAGCTTGGGGGAAAGAGACCCAGTACTTC. It yields the protein CSVAWGKETQYF.

The gene calls are TRBV15 and TRBJ2-7; 7 bases are shared with TRBD2. The V segment lost 1 base and the J segment 7 bases; nucleotides outside the gene matches: 1. CDR1 is LNHNV and CDR2 is YYDKDF in the germline V gene (reference sequence). The CDR3 sequence is 12 residues long. The CDR3 nucleotides read TGTGCCACCAGCAGAGTGGGGGGGGAGCAGTACGTC. Translation: CATSRVGGEQYV.

The V call is TRBV25-1, the J call TRBJ2-3, with D tentatively TRBD2 (5 bases). In germline, CDR1 is MGHDK, CDR2 SYGVNS. V was shortened by 1 base and J by 4 bases, with 15 bases between the two germline ends. CDR3 length equals 16 residues. The CDR3 bases are TGTGCCAGCAGTGAATTACGAGAGGGAGTGCCAGATACGCAGTATTTT. Translated, it gives CASSELREGVPDTQYF.

This chain connects TRBV28 to TRBJ1-2; 7 bases align to TRBD1. Per germline, CDR1 MDHEN and CDR2 SYDVKM. V shed 6 bases and J 4 bases; nucleotides not matched to a gene: 8. The CDR3 is 14 amino acids. Here the CDR3 DNA reads TGTGCCAGCAGCCGACAGGGTAGGAGCTATGGCTACACCTTC. It specifies CASSRQGRSYGYTF.

This clonotype occurred a few times. The chain links TRBV11-2 to TRBJ2-2, with 9 bases lining up with TRBD1. This CDR3 region has 13 residues. Losses at the gene ends were 5 bases for V and 5 bases for J; bases not matched to a gene: 0. Germline CDR1 is SGHAT and CDR2 is FQNNGV. CDR3 sequence: CASSGQGTGELFF. The CDR3 DNA reads TGTGCCAGCAGCGGACAGGGGACCGGGGAGCTGTTTTTT.

This clonotype was observed a few times. CDR3 bases: TGCGCCAGCAGGCTCACGACAGGTCCACCCTACGAGCAGTACTTC. Amino acids: CASRLTTGPPYEQYF. The chain uses TRBV5-1 and TRBJ2-7; D possibly corresponds to TRBD1 (6 bases). CDR3 length: 15 amino acids. Germline V gene lookup returns CDR1 SGHRS and CDR2 YFSETQ. V lost 5 bases and J 2 bases, leaving 17 bases between the germline ends.

This clonotype was counted many times. This chain joins TRBV12-3 or TRBV12-4 and TRBJ2-4; perhaps TRBD1 as D (7 bases). The CDR3 loop spans 15 amino acids. Trimming removed 7 bases at V and 4 bases at J, with 17 bases between. CDR3 amino acids: CASTRDSSFKNIQYF. In nucleotides, the CDR3 is TGTGCCAGCACGCGGGACAGCTCATTTAAAAACATTCAGTACTTC.

This clonotype has just a few counts. As DNA, the CDR3 is TGCAGTGCTAGGTGGTCAGTTGAGCAGTTCTTC. Translated: CSARWSVEQFF. The gene calls are TRBV20-1 and TRBJ2-1; no firm D call. CDR1 is DFQATT, CDR2 SNEGSKA, per germline (reference sequence). V was shortened by 3 bases and J by 9 bases, with 9 bases between the two germline ends. This CDR3 contains 11 residues.

This clonotype was seen more than once but under ten times. This chain uses TRBV3-1 with TRBJ2-7, with 7 bases lining up with TRBD1. Trimming took 7 bases from V and 3 from J; bases not matched to a gene: 12. CDR3 length equals 15 residues. From germline, CDR1 is LGHDT and CDR2 YNNKEL (reference sequence). CDR3 sequence: CASKSHDRVRYEQYV. The CDR3 DNA is TGTGCCAGCAAGTCCCATGACAGGGTGCGCTACGAGCAGTACGTC.

On this clonotype itself: One end of the junction does not line up with germline, which may come from a read error. The J gene is TRBJ2-5, the V gene TRBV10-1, with 8 positions matching TRBD1. CDR1 is WNHNN and CDR2 is SYGVQD in the germline V gene (reference sequence). CDR3 length equals 13 residues. The CDR3 bases are TGCGCCAGCAGTCCAGGGGGCTTGGAGACCAAGTACTTC. It codes for CASSPGGLETKYF.

The V and J genes are TRBV2 and TRBJ2-7, with 9 bases lining up with TRBD2. The CDR3 sequence is 14 residues long. V lost 6 bases, J lost 4 bases, and 7 bases stayed unmatched. Germline V gives CDR1 SNHLY, CDR2 FYNNEI. The CDR3 is CASSPSGAWYEQYV. In DNA, the CDR3 is TGTGCCAGCAGCCCTAGCGGGGCCTGGTACGAGCAGTACGTC.

The gene calls are TRBV10-3 and TRBJ2-1; 10 bases fit TRBD2. The junction had 7 bases not matched to a gene; V was cut back by 0 bases and J by 8 bases. Germline-derived CDR1 and CDR2 are ENHRY and SYGVKD. This CDR3 region has 16 residues. The CDR3 loop is CAISESTTSGKYEQFF. The CDR3 DNA sequence: TGTGCCATCAGTGAGTCGACTACTAGCGGGAAGTATGAGCAGTTCTTC.